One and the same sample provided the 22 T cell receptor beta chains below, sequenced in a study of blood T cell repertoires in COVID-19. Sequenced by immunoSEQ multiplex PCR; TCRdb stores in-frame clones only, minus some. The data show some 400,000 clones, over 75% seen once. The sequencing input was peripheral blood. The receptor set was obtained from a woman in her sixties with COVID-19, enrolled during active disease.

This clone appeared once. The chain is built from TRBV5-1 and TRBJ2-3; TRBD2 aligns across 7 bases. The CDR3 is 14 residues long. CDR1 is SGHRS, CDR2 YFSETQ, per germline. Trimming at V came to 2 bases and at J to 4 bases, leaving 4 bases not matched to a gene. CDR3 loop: CASSLRLAADTQYF. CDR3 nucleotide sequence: TGCGCCAGCAGCTTAAGACTAGCCGCAGATACGCAGTATTTT.

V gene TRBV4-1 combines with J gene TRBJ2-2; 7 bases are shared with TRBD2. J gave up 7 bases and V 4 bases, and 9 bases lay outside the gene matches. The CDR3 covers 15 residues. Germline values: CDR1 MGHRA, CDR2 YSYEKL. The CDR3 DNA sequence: TGCGCCAGCAGCCCCCATGGGAGGGACGGCGGGGAGCTGTTTTTT. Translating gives CASSPHGRDGGELFF.

The CDR3 nucleotides read TGTGCCAGCAGTGAACCCGGGACACCCTACGAGCAGTACTTC. Its protein is CASSEPGTPYEQYF. The chain uses TRBV2 and TRBJ2-7, with D possibly TRBD1 on 6 matching bases. Germline values: CDR1 SNHLY, CDR2 FYNNEI. Between the trimmed V and J ends, which lost 2 bases and 2 bases, there was a span of 10 bases. This CDR3 is 14 amino acids long.

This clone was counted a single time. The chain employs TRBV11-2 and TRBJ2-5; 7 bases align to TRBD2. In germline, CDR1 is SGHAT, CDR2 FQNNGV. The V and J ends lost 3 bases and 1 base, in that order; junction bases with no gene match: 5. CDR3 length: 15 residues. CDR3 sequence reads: CASSFAPGGQETQYF. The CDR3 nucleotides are TGTGCCAGCAGCTTCGCACCGGGGGGCCAAGAGACCCAGTACTTC. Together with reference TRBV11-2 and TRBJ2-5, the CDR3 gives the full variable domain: EAGVAQSPRYKIIEKRQSVAFWCNPISGHATLYWYQQILGQGPKLLIQFQNNGVVDDSQLPKDRFSAERLKGVDSTLKIQPAKLEDSAVYLCASSFAPGGQETQYFGPGTRLLVL.

The CDR3 loop is CASSHRDISSYEQYF. CDR3 coding DNA: TGTGCCAGCAGCCACAGGGACATCAGCTCCTACGAGCAGTACTTC. This chain joins TRBV7-9 and TRBJ2-7, with D tentatively TRBD1 (6 bases). Per germline, CDR1 SEHNR and CDR2 FQNEAQ (reference sequence). The CDR3 runs to 15 residues. The V gene lost 5 bases and the J gene lost 0 bases, with 14 bases spanning the gap.

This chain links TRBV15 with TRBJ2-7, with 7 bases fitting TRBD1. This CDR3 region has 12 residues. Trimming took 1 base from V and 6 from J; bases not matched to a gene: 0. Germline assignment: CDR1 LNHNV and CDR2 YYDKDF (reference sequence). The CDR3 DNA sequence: TGTGCCACCAGCAGAGGACAGGGCGAGCAGTACTTC. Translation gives CATSRGQGEQYF.

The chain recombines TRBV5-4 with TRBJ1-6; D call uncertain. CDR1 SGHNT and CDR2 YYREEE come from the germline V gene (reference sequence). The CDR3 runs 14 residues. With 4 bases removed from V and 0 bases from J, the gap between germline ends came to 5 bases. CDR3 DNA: TGTGCCAGCAGCGTTAGCTCCTATAATTCACCCCTCCACTTT. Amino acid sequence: CASSVSSYNSPLHF.

CDR3 sequence: CASSRRGQGHGNTEAFF. The CDR3 DNA sequence: TGTGCCAGCAGCCGAAGGGGACAGGGTCATGGGAACACTGAAGCTTTCTTT. The genes are TRBV7-9 and TRBJ1-1; 9 bases line up with TRBD1. CDR1 is SEHNR and CDR2 is FQNEAQ in the germline V gene (reference sequence). The CDR3 spans 17 residues. V was clipped by 5 bases and J by 1 base; unmatched bases: 11.

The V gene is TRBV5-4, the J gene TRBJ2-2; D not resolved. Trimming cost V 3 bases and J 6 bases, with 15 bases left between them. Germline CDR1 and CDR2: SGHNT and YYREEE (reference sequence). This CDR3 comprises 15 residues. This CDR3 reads CASSSPGGRAGELFF. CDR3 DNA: TGTGCCAGCAGCTCCCCTGGTGGTCGCGCCGGGGAGCTGTTTTTT.

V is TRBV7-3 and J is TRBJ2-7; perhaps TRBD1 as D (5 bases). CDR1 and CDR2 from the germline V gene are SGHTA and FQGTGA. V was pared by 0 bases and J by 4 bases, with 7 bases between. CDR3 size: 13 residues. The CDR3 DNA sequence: TGTGCCAGCAGCTTAACCAGGGAATACGAGCAGTACTTC. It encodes CASSLTREYEQYF.

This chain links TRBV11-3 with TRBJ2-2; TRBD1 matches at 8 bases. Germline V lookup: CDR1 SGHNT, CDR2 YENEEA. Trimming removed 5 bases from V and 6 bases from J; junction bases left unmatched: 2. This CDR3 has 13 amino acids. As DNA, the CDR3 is TGTGCCAGCAGCGCGACAGGGGCCGGGGAGCTGTTTTTT. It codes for CASSATGAGELFF.

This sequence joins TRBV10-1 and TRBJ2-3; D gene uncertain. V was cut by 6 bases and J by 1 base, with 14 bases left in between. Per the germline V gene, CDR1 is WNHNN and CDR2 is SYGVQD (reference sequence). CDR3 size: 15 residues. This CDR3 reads CASRGLRNCTDTQYF. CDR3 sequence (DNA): TGCGCCAGCAGGGGTTTGAGGAATTGCACAGATACGCAGTATTTT.

The CDR3: CASSGSLSPLHF. The CDR3, as DNA: TGTGCCAGCAGCGGGAGTCTTTCCCCCCTCCACTTT. The chain couples TRBV7-2 to TRBJ1-6; D is undetermined. Germline CDR1 SGHTA, CDR2 FQGNSA. The CDR3 covers 12 residues. The V gene lost 5 bases and the J gene lost 13 bases, with 12 bases spanning the gap.

The CDR3: CASTSLSSYNSPLHF. CDR3 DNA: TGTGCCAGCACTTCGTTGAGCTCCTATAATTCACCCCTCCACTTT. The chain uses TRBV5-6 and TRBJ1-6; D uncertain. CDR3 length equals 15 residues. Germline loops: CDR1 SGHDT, CDR2 YYEEEE. The germline V and J ends were trimmed by 6 bases and 0 bases, with 10 bases remaining between them.

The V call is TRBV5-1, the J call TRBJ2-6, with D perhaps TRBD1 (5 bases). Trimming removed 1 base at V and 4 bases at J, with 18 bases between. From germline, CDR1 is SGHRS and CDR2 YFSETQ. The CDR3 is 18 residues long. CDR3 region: CASSLWAGLPGGANVLTF. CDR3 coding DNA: TGCGCCAGCAGCTTGTGGGCAGGGCTCCCCGGCGGGGCCAACGTCCTGACTTTC.

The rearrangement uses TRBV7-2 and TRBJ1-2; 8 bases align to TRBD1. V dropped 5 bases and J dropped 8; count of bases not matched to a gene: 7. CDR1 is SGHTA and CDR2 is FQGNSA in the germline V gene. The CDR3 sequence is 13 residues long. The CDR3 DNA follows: TGTGCCAGCAGCCCCGACAGGGGAGGCGGCTACACCTTC. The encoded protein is CASSPDRGGGYTF.

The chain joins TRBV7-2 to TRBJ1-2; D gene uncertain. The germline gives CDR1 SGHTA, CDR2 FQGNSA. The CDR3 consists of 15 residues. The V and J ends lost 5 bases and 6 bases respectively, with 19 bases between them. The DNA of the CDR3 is TGTGCCAGCAGCCCAGGCGGGGAACCTTCCCATGGCTACACCTTC. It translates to CASSPGGEPSHGYTF. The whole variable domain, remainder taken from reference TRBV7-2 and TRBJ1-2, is GAGVSQSPSNKVTEKGKDVELRCDPISGHTALYWYRQSLGQGLEFLIYFQGNSAPDKSGLPSDRFSAERTGGSVSTLTIQRTQQEDSAVYLCASSPGGEPSHGYTFGSGTRLTVV.

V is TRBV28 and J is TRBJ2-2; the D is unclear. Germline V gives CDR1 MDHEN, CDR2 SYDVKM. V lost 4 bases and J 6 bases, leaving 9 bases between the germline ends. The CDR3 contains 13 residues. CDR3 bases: TGTGCCAGCAGTTCCCCCCCCGCCGGGGAGCTGTTTTTT. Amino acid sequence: CASSSPPAGELFF. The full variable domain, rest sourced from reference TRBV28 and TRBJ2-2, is DVKVTQSSRYLVKRTGEKVFLECVQDMDHENMFWYRQDPGLGLRLIYFSYDVKMKEKGDIPEGYSVSREKKERFSLILESASTNQTSMYLCASSSPPAGELFFGEGSRLTVL.

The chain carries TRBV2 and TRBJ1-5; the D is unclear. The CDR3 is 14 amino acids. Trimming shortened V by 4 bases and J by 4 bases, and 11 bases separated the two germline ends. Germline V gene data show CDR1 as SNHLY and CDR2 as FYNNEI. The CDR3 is CASSASQANQPQHF. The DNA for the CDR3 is TGTGCCAGCAGTGCGAGTCAAGCAAATCAGCCCCAGCATTTT.

CDR3 sequence: CASSSGPGGDEQYF. CDR3 in DNA: TGCGCCAGCAGCTCGGGACCGGGGGGGGACGAGCAGTACTTC. This chain uses TRBV5-1 with TRBJ2-7, with 8 bases that match TRBD2. V trimming: 3 bases; J trimming: 5 bases; junction bases outside the gene matches: 7. The length of the CDR3 is 14 residues. The V gene's germline CDR1 is SGHRS and CDR2 YFSETQ.

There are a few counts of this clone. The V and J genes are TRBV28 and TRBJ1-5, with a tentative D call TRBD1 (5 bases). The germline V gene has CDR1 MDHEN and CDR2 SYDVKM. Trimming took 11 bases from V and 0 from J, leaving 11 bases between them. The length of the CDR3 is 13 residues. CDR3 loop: CAAGGYSNQPQHF. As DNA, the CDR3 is TGTGCCGCGGGGGGTTATAGCAATCAGCCCCAGCATTTT.

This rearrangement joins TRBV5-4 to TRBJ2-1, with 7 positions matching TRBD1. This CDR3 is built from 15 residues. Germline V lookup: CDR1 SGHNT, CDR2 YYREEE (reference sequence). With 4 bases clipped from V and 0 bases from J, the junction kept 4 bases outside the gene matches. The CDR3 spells CASSPGTASYNEQFF. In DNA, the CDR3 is TGTGCCAGCAGCCCCGGGACAGCCTCCTACAATGAGCAGTTCTTC.